This T cell receptor beta chain comes out of a study of cytomegalovirus exposure and HLA in healthy donors. Study-wide findings and caveats: Most TCR sequences showed up rarely, but some public TCRs showed up in many donors.

Of note for this clone: Its specificity is unknown.

This CDR3 has 14 residues. Between the trimmed V and J ends, which lost 4 bases and 2 bases, there was a span of 15 bases. Germline V gene lookup returns CDR1 SQVTM and CDR2 ANQGSEA. TCRdb keeps only in-frame clones here, not all; method: immunoSEQ multiplex PCR. The sample includes 150,000 to 250,000 clones, 80% to 85% of them seen just once. The chain links TRBV29-1 to TRBJ2-7; weak D call: TRBD1 (5 bases). Source material: PBMCs. The clonotype comes from a woman under 40 in good health and CMV-seronegative. DNA for the CDR3: TGCAGCGTTGCCCTAAGACAGACAACCTACGAGCAGTACTTC. It yields the protein CSVALRQTTYEQYF.